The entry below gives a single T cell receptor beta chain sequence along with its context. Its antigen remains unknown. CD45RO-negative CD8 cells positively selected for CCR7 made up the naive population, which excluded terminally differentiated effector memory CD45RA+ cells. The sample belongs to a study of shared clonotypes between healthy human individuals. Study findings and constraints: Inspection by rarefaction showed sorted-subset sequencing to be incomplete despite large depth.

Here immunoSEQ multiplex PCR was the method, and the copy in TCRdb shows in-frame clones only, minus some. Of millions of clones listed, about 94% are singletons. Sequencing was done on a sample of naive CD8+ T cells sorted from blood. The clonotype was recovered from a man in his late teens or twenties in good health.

For the CDR3, the DNA is TGTGCCAGCAGCTTCACACCGGGCAATGAGCAGTTCTTC. Translation gives CASSFTPGNEQFF. V and J are TRBV9 and TRBJ2-1, with unresolved D. Trimming left V 4 bases short and J 6 bases short, with 11 bases between. Per the germline V gene, CDR1 is SGDLS and CDR2 is YYNGEE. The CDR3 is 13 residues long.